This is a list of T cell receptor beta chains from one sample in a study of cytotoxic CD8 clonotypes in ibrutinib-treated CLL. This table comes from immunoSEQ multiplex PCR, and its TCRdb copy is limited to in-frame clones, with some not included. The data hold roughly 13,000 clones, with about 55% observed a single time. The input for sequencing was PBMCs, taken at a roughly 25-month disease-progression time point, from a patient treated with ibrutinib. The origin of the receptors is a human donor with chronic lymphocytic leukemia. The CDR3 runs from the conserved cysteine through the conserved F or W.

CDR3 protein	V gene	J gene
CASSPTGLKGRAEAFF	TRBV18	TRBJ1-1
CASSLYRGEGNQPQHF	TRBV19	TRBJ1-5
CASSLEPRQGSYEQYF	TRBV5-4	TRBJ2-7
CASSVEVGVGGTDTQYF	TRBV9	TRBJ2-3
CASSMAGGGYEQFF	TRBV19	TRBJ2-1
CATPDRGTISGANVLTF	TRBV27	TRBJ2-6
CASSLTGNEQYF	TRBV19	TRBJ2-7
CASSWGDSPLHF	TRBV5-4	TRBJ1-6
CASSFERTGQGYSGANVLTF	TRBV27	TRBJ2-6
CASSNSFDPVSYGYTF	TRBV5-1	TRBJ1-2
CAWSYSGGVEFF	TRBV30	TRBJ2-1
CASSGTANTGELFF	TRBV11-3	TRBJ2-2
CASSSYKAGELFF	TRBV5-4	TRBJ2-2
CASVNTGITDTQYF	TRBV27	TRBJ2-3
CATKDQQGSSGNTIYF	TRBV15	TRBJ1-3
CASKIPGGHEQYF	TRBV28	TRBJ2-7
CASRLAGGADTQYF	TRBV11-2	TRBJ2-3
CSVDGNTLNTEAFF	TRBV29-1	TRBJ1-1
CASSHEGQGQETQYF	TRBV5-1	TRBJ2-5
CASSLGDRGRDGYTF	TRBV5-1	TRBJ1-2
CASSLGGGGAEAFF	TRBV7-8	TRBJ1-1
CASSFSRGGTDTQYF	TRBV5-1	TRBJ2-3
CASSDFASGGSYEQYF	TRBV10-1	TRBJ2-7
CASSGSNTEAFF	TRBV9	TRBJ1-1
CASSLDRINQPQHF	TRBV5-1	TRBJ1-5
CASSMDRGPGTEAFF	TRBV5-4	TRBJ1-1
CSARGQGGGDNYEQYF	TRBV29-1	TRBJ2-7
CASSFVRAGGTNEQFF	TRBV5-6	TRBJ2-1
CASSFGQTYEQYF	TRBV5-6	TRBJ2-7
CASSLGGTGGGSNTEAFF	TRBV5-1	TRBJ1-1
CSVAETGGNNSPLHF	TRBV29-1	TRBJ1-6
CASSVSQGARYGYTF	TRBV2	TRBJ1-2
CASSLGGASSYGYTF	TRBV5-4	TRBJ1-2
CASSPHLSQGNYGYTF	TRBV4-1	TRBJ1-2
CASTKKNNQPQHF	TRBV19	TRBJ1-5
CATNPLMGGGASNEQFF	TRBV15	TRBJ2-1
CASSQDGLGDTEAFF	TRBV4-2	TRBJ1-1
CASTHFGGSETQYF	TRBV5-5	TRBJ2-5
CAIKGQGYGYTF	TRBV10-3	TRBJ1-2
CASRLDQETQYF	TRBV5-4	TRBJ2-5
CASSGQVNEQFF	TRBV6-1	TRBJ2-1
CASSLQTESPLHF	TRBV7-9	TRBJ1-6
CASSVVPGLGQPQHF	TRBV9	TRBJ1-5
CASSFTTSGYEQYF	TRBV5-6	TRBJ2-7
CASSEASQPQHF	TRBV6-1	TRBJ1-5
CASSILGQGAHTEAFF	TRBV19	TRBJ1-1
CASSLLMVQETQYF	TRBV7-9	TRBJ2-5
CASSEQPLDTQYF	TRBV10-2	TRBJ2-3
CSVDGAANYGYTF	TRBV29-1	TRBJ1-2
CASSPWTEEQFF	TRBV18	TRBJ2-1